Following are 27 T cell receptor beta chains from one sample sequenced in a study of metastatic and nonmetastatic thyroid tumors. None of the patients had undergone any treatment ahead of thyroid surgery. Via MiXCR, TCRdb re-called the PCR reads. Among roughly 40,000 clones listed, around 18% were seen once. Input material: tumor tissue. These receptors were obtained from a female donor with papillary thyroid cancer or a benign thyroid nodule (not recorded which). Some clones in this sample may be carry-over from other donors' samples.

The sample holds many counts of this clone. The chain employs TRBV20-1 and TRBJ2-1; 10 positions match TRBD2. CDR1 DFQATT and CDR2 SNEGSKA come from the germline V gene (reference sequence). The J segment lost 0 bases and the V segment lost 6 bases, leaving 8 bases of the junction unmatched. The CDR3 loop spans 16 amino acids. CDR3 bases: TGCAGTGCCAAGAGTTTAGCGGGAGGCTCCTACAATGAGCAGTTCTTC. Protein: CSAKSLAGGSYNEQFF.

The rearrangement uses TRBV18 and TRBJ2-2; D gene unclear. The CDR3 runs 13 residues. The V end was cut by 3 bases, the J end by 2 bases, with 4 bases between. Germline V gene sequence: CDR1 KGHSH, CDR2 LQKENI. The CDR3 DNA reads TGTGCCAGCTCACCTCCAAACACCGGGGAGCTGTTTTTT. Its protein product is CASSPPNTGELFF.

This clone showed up many times. Other nucleotide sequences from this sample produce the same CDR3. The V call is TRBV18, the J call TRBJ1-1; D is uncertain. This CDR3 contains 14 residues. V was clipped by 3 bases and J by 0 bases, with 8 bases between them. Germline V CDR1 and CDR2: KGHSH, LQKENI. CDR3 coding DNA: TGTGCCAGCTCACCCGGACGGATGAACACTGAAGCTTTCTTT. As protein: CASSPGRMNTEAFF.

This clone was found a few times. This chain joins TRBV3-1 and TRBJ1-6; TRBD1 aligns across 11 bases. V was pared by 7 bases and J by 9 bases, with 11 bases of the junction left unmatched. The CDR3 length is 16 residues. Germline V gene lookup returns CDR1 LGHDT and CDR2 YNNKEL (reference sequence). The CDR3 sequence is CASKGQGVASRSPLHF. The CDR3 DNA follows: TGTGCCAGCAAGGGACAGGGGGTCGCTTCGCGTTCACCCCTCCACTTT. The full variable domain, in which reference TRBV3-1 and TRBJ1-6 provide the parts outside the CDR3, is DTAVSQTPKYLVTQMGNDKSIKCEQNLGHDTMYWYKQDSKKFLKIMFSYNNKELIINETVPNRFSPKSPDKAHLNLHINSLELGDSAVYFCASKGQGVASRSPLHFGNGTRLTVT.

This clone occurred a few times. The J gene is TRBJ1-2, the V gene TRBV6-5; D might be TRBD1 (5 bases). Germline values: CDR1 MNHEY, CDR2 SVGAGI. Trimming removed 2 bases from V and 6 bases from J, with 13 bases in between. CDR3 length: 14 amino acids. The CDR3 sequence is CASSYAGTRNGYTF. The CDR3 DNA reads TGTGCCAGCAGTTACGCAGGGACCCGTAATGGCTACACCTTC.

This clone was recorded at least ten times. In nucleotides, the CDR3 is TGTGCCAGCAGCTGGGTGGGCGGGGAGCAGTTCTTC. As protein: CASSWVGGEQFF. This rearrangement joins TRBV7-3 to TRBJ2-1, with a tentative D call TRBD2 (5 bases). This CDR3 spans 12 amino acids. Germline values: CDR1 SGHTA, CDR2 FQGTGA. The germline V and J ends were trimmed by 4 bases and 10 bases, with 11 bases remaining between them.

This rearrangement joins TRBV7-3 to TRBJ1-6; weak D call: TRBD1 (5 bases). The germline V and J ends were trimmed by 1 base and 7 bases, with 11 bases remaining between them. The CDR3 loop spans 15 amino acids. The germline CDR1 and CDR2 sequences are SGHTA and FQGTGA. Here the CDR3 DNA reads TGTGCCAGCAGCTTAATGGGGGGAGAGAATTCACCCCTCCACTTT. Protein sequence: CASSLMGGENSPLHF.

In the case of this clone: Other DNA sequences within the sample encode an identical CDR3. In DNA form, the CDR3 reads TGTGCCAGCAGTCCTGGGACAGGGGGGGGGCAGCCCCAGCATTTT. It codes for CASSPGTGGGQPQHF. V is TRBV6-4 and J is TRBJ1-5; 11 nucleotides align to TRBD1. The V segment lost 5 bases and the J segment 7 bases; nucleotides outside the gene matches: 7. CDR3 length equals 15 residues. Germline CDR1 reads MRHNA; CDR2 reads SNTAGT.

The chain couples TRBV7-7 to TRBJ1-1, with D uncertain. Germline V gene lookup returns CDR1 SSHAT and CDR2 FNYEAQ (reference sequence). The CDR3 runs 14 residues. The CDR3 region has the DNA TGTGGGTGCGGGGTCCGCTCCTCCAACACTGAAGCTTTCTTT. Its protein is CGCGVRSSNTEAFF.

This clone was detected many times. The chain is built from TRBV5-1 and TRBJ2-7, with 7 bases aligning to TRBD2. This CDR3 region has 14 residues. With 2 bases clipped from V and 2 bases from J, the junction kept 4 bases outside the gene matches. Germline V gene data show CDR1 as SGHRS and CDR2 as YFSETQ. In DNA, the CDR3 is TGCGCCAGCAGCTTTAGCGGGTCCCCCTACGAGCAGTACTTC. This gives the protein CASSFSGSPYEQYF.

This clone came up many times. The chain couples TRBV9 to TRBJ1-1, with a possible D match to TRBD1 (6 bases). Trimming took 0 bases from V and 2 from J, leaving 8 bases between them. Germline loops: CDR1 SGDLS, CDR2 YYNGEE. The CDR3 sequence is 14 residues long. CDR3 in amino acids: CASSVAGANTEAFF. CDR3 in DNA: TGTGCCAGCAGCGTAGCAGGGGCCAACACTGAAGCTTTCTTT. Variable domain in full (rest from reference TRBV9 and TRBJ1-1): DSGVTQTPKHLITATGQRVTLRCSPRSGDLSVYWYQQSLDQGLQFLIQYYNGEERAKGNILERFSAQQFPDLHSELNLSSLELGDSALYFCASSVAGANTEAFFGQGTRLTVV.

In regard to this clone: An end of the junction does not agree with germline; a read error may underlie this. The chain uses TRBV7-6 and TRBJ2-2; tentative D call: TRBD2 (6 bases). Germline V gene sequence: CDR1 SGHVS, CDR2 FNYEAQ. CDR3 length: 13 amino acids. DNA for the CDR3: TGTGCCTGCACCTCGGGGAGGACCGGGGAGCTTTTTTTT. Encoded protein: CACTSGRTGELFF.

This chain's CDR3 is CASSFGGGDSYEQFF. CDR3 in DNA: TGTGCCAGCAGCTTCGGCGGAGGGGATTCGTATGAGCAGTTCTTC. This chain uses TRBV7-3 with TRBJ2-1; TRBD2 is a possible D gene (6 bases). Germline loops: CDR1 SGHTA, CDR2 FQGTGA. The CDR3 length is 15 residues. Trimming took off 3 bases at V and 8 bases at J, with 17 bases between the two ends.

This clone was recorded at least ten times. V usage is TRBV11-2 and J usage is TRBJ1-2; 9 nucleotides align to TRBD1. The CDR3 totals 14 residues. J lost 6 bases, V lost 7 bases, and 9 bases had no gene match. The germline CDR1 and CDR2 sequences are SGHAT and FQNNGV. CDR3 in DNA: TGTGCCAGCATGCCCTTGGACAGGGGACATGGCTACACCTTC. It yields the protein CASMPLDRGHGYTF.

On this clone itself: An end of the junction differs from the germline gene, which may be a read error. DNA for the CDR3: TGTGCCAGCGGCTTAGCAGACCAAGAGACCCAGTACTTC. It specifies CASGLADQETQYF. The rearrangement links TRBV11-3 to TRBJ2-5, with D unresolved. Per germline, CDR1 SGHNT and CDR2 YENEEA. The CDR3 is made up of 13 amino acids.

As DNA, the CDR3 is TGCAGTGCTAGAAGCCTAAATACGCAGTATTTT. It yields the protein CSARSLNTQYF. The chain uses TRBV20-1 and TRBJ2-3, with no clear D. The CDR3 runs to 11 residues. V was trimmed by 2 bases and J by 7 bases, leaving 7 bases between them. CDR1 is DFQATT and CDR2 is SNEGSKA in the germline V gene (reference sequence).

This clone was seen many times. The rearrangement uses TRBV6-2 or TRBV6-3 and TRBJ1-5; 8 bases map to TRBD1. This CDR3 contains 15 residues. V dropped 4 bases and J dropped 2; count of bases not matched to a gene: 4. Germline V gene data show CDR1 as MNHEY and CDR2 as SVGEGT. CDR3 region: CASSSPGQGNQPQHF. CDR3 in DNA: TGTGCCAGCAGTTCCCCGGGACAGGGCAATCAGCCCCAGCATTTT.

As regards this clone: A read error may explain this, as a much larger clone is one base away. CDR3 sequence: CASSQDTGAGELFF. The CDR3 DNA is TGCGCCAGCAGCCAAGATACGGGAGCCGGGGAGCTGTTTTTT. The chain employs TRBV4-1 and TRBJ2-2; maybe TRBD2 (6 bases). The length of the CDR3 is 14 residues. V was cut by 0 bases and J by 6 bases, with 8 bases left in between. Germline lookup yields CDR1 MGHRA and CDR2 YSYEKL.

This clone was recorded many times. The CDR3 reads CASSGTAGNTIYF. CDR3 sequence (DNA): TGTGCCAGCAGTGGGACAGCTGGAAACACCATATATTTT. The chain employs TRBV12-3 or TRBV12-4 and TRBJ1-3, with 7 bases aligning to TRBD1. Trimming took 5 bases from V and 2 from J; bases not matched to a gene: 0. There are 13 residues in the CDR3.

This clone was seen at least ten times. This rearrangement joins TRBV6-1 to TRBJ2-1; 9 nucleotides agree with TRBD2. CDR1 and CDR2 from the germline V gene are MNHNS and SASEGT. The CDR3 runs to 16 residues. V dropped 6 bases and J dropped 0; count of bases not matched to a gene: 6. CDR3 DNA: TGTGCCAGCAGGACGGGACTAGCCGACTCCTACAATGAGCAGTTCTTC. Translated, it gives CASRTGLADSYNEQFF.

This clone occurred a few times. This chain links TRBV5-4 with TRBJ2-5; TRBD2 matches 8 bases. Germline-derived CDR1 and CDR2 are SGHNT and YYREEE (reference sequence). The ends lost 0 bases at V and 2 bases at J; junction bases unmatched: 0. The CDR3 spans 14 residues. The CDR3 loop is CASSLAGGQETQYF. The CDR3 region has the DNA TGTGCCAGCAGCTTGGCGGGGGGGCAAGAGACCCAGTACTTC.

This clone has a handful of counts. A much larger clone sits a single nucleotide away, making a read error possible. The V call is TRBV6-1, the J call TRBJ2-5; either TRBD1 or TRBD2 may fit D (6 bases each). Germline V gene sequence: CDR1 MNHNS, CDR2 SASEGT. Trimming cost V 4 bases and J 7 bases, with 13 bases left between them. This CDR3 comprises 13 residues. The CDR3 protein is CASSGGAPGTQYF. CDR3 DNA: TGTGCCAGCAGTGGGGGGGCCCCCGGGACCCAGTACTTC.

This clone was detected many times. The V and J genes are TRBV19 and TRBJ1-1; D is ambiguous. CDR3 length equals 9 residues. CDR1 and CDR2 (germline): LNHDA, SQIVND (reference sequence). V lost 8 bases and J lost 5, with 3 bases in between. The CDR3 DNA sequence: TGTGCCAGTGGAACTGAAGCTTTCTTT. Protein: CASGTEAFF.

The chain is built from TRBV30 and TRBJ2-7, with TRBD2 matching 8 bases. The germline CDR1 and CDR2 sequences are GTSNPN and SVGIG (reference sequence). This CDR3 has 12 residues. V lost 2 bases and J lost 7; bases outside the gene matches: 4. CDR3 sequence (DNA): TGTGCCTGGAGTCCTATAGCGGGGGAGCAGTACTTC. This sequence encodes CAWSPIAGEQYF.

This clone was seen a handful of times. The V gene is TRBV27, the J gene TRBJ1-5; D unresolved. The CDR3 is 15 residues long. Germline CDR1 MNHEY, CDR2 SMNVEV (reference sequence). With 5 bases removed from V and 3 bases from J, the gap between germline ends came to 14 bases. The CDR3 nucleotides read TGTGCCAGCAGTCCGTGGTTCAATATCAATCAGCCCCAGCATTTT. It codes for CASSPWFNINQPQHF.

CDR3 region: CASSYSMYQPQHF. CDR3 in DNA: TGTGCCAGCAGTTACTCGATGTATCAGCCCCAGCATTTT. V gene TRBV6-5 combines with J gene TRBJ1-5; no firm D call. CDR1 and CDR2 from the germline V gene are MNHEY and SVGAGI. The CDR3 length is 13 residues. Trimming stripped 0 bases from V and 5 bases from J, with 5 bases between.

Relative to its sample, this clone is medium-sized. This sequence joins TRBV2 and TRBJ1-2; 7 nucleotides match TRBD1. The CDR3 contains 15 residues. In germline, CDR1 is SNHLY, CDR2 FYNNEI. Unmatched junction bases numbered 13, after V lost 8 bases and J lost 4 bases. The CDR3 reads CASYHIGRDSYGYTF. CDR3 sequence (DNA): TGTGCCAGCTACCACATCGGGCGGGACAGCTATGGCTACACCTTC.